This section outlines one T cell receptor (beta chain) sequence together with its context. The antigen is undetermined. This CDR3 is 16 amino acids long. V was cut by 6 bases and J by 2 bases, with 16 bases left in between. Germline CDR1 is LNHDA and CDR2 is SQIVND (reference sequence). This entry comes from a study of PD-L1 blockade in urothelial cancer. Across the study: The researchers analyzed blood 3 weeks (second dose) and 6 weeks after treatment start. Across blood samples, T cells had a median count of 141,255.

Generated by immunoSEQ multiplex PCR, the TCRdb table keeps only in-frame clones and is missing some. The sample yields tens of thousands of clones, roughly 85% seen once. Study observations and caveats: Sub-median blood TCR clonality before treatment predicted longer survival.

Urothelial carcinoma, locally advanced or metastatic, affected the patients. The sequenced sample was PBMCs, obtained around atezolizumab (anti-PD-L1) treatment. The chain has TRBV19 and TRBJ1-4, with D possibly TRBD1 on 5 matching bases. This TCR came from a man aged 60 to 75 with urothelial cancer. CDR3 nucleotide sequence: TGTGCCAGTAGCAGACGTTGGGACTCTACTAATGAAAAACTGTTTTTT. Its translation: CASSRRWDSTNEKLFF. Together with reference TRBV19 and TRBJ1-4, the CDR3 gives the full variable domain: DGGITQSPKYLFRKEGQNVTLSCEQNLNHDAMYWYRQDPGQGLRLIYYSQIVNDFQKGDIAEGYSVSREKKESFPLTVTSAQKNPTAFYLCASSRRWDSTNEKLFFGSGTQLSVL.